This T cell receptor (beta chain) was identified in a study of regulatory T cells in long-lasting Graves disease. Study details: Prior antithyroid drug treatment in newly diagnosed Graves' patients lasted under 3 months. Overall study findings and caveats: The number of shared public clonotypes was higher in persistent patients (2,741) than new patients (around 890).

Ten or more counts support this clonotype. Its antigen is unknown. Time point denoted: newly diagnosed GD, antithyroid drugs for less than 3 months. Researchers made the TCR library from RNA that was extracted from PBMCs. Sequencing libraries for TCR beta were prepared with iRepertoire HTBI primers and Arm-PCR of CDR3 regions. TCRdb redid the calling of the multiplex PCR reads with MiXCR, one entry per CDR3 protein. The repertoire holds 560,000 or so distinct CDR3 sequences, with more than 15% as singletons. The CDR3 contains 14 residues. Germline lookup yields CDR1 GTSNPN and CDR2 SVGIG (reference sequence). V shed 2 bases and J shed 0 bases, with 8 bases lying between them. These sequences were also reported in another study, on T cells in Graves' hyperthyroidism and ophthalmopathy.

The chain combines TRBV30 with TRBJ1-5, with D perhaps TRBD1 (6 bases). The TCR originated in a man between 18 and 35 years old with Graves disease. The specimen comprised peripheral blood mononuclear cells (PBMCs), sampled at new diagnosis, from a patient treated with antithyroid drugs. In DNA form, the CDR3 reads TGTGCCTGGAGTCGGACAGCTAGCAATCAGCCCCAGCATTTT. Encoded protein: CAWSRTASNQPQHF.